Each of the 11 T cell receptor beta chains below was sequenced from the same sample in a study of blood T cells in healthy people across ages. A sample-barcoded 5' primer and a J-beta primer mix were used in a second PCR of about 7 to 12 cycles. TCRdb passed the 5' RACE reads through MiXCR, listing each CDR3 protein once. The sample lists about 1.8 million distinct CDR3 sequences, around half occurring once. Material for sequencing was blood. The origin of the receptors is a woman in her thirties or forties in good health.

The V and J genes are TRBV5-1 and TRBJ2-1; 8 bases are a match to TRBD1. Germline values: CDR1 SGHRS, CDR2 YFSETQ. CDR3 length: 16 amino acids. Trimming at V came to 3 bases and at J to 10 bases, leaving 15 bases not matched to a gene. CDR3 in amino acids: CASSSGDRPLVSEQFF. In DNA, the CDR3 is TGCGCCAGCAGCTCGGGGGACAGGCCCTTGGTTTCCGAGCAGTTCTTC.

This clonotype was detected a few times. This chain links TRBV9 with TRBJ2-5, with 11 bases lining up with TRBD2. With V trimmed by 0 bases and J by 3 bases, 4 bases remained unmatched. CDR1 is SGDLS and CDR2 is YYNGEE in the germline V gene. The length of the CDR3 is 16 residues. CDR3: CASSVGLAGGKETQYF. The CDR3 bases are TGTGCCAGCAGCGTAGGGCTAGCGGGGGGAAAAGAGACCCAGTACTTC.

The DNA for the CDR3 is TGTGCCAGCAAGCGAGGAATCGAGCGGGGCCCCAACGATACGCAGTATTTT. Translated: CASKRGIERGPNDTQYF. The chain combines TRBV6-4 with TRBJ2-3; TRBD2 matches 7 bases. Germline-derived CDR1 and CDR2 are MRHNA and SNTAGT. The trim removed 7 bases at V and 6 bases at J, leaving 19 bases unmatched. This CDR3 contains 17 residues.

The chain links TRBV5-5 to TRBJ2-6, with D perhaps TRBD1 (5 bases). The CDR3 loop spans 17 amino acids. Deletions cut 1 base from V and 0 bases from J, with 11 bases between. Germline-derived CDR1 and CDR2 are SGHKS and YYEKEE (reference sequence). In nucleotides, the CDR3 is TGTGCCAGCAGCTTGACACCTGACAGCTCTGGGGCCAACGTCCTGACTTTC. This gives the protein CASSLTPDSSGANVLTF.

V usage is TRBV3-1 and J usage is TRBJ2-4, with TRBD2 matching 9 bases. Gene TRBJ2-5 matches the end of the DNA better, so the J call may be wrong. The CDR3 contains 14 residues. Germline CDR1 is LGHDT and CDR2 is YNNKEL (reference sequence). The CDR3 reads CASIGTSREETQYF. The CDR3 region has the DNA TGTGCCAGCATCGGGACTAGCCGAGAAGAGACCCAGTACTTC.

The rearrangement uses TRBV27 and TRBJ2-7, with D perhaps matching TRBD1 (6 bases). The germline CDR1 and CDR2 sequences are MNHEY and SMNVEV (reference sequence). The CDR3 loop spans 13 amino acids. The germline V and J ends were trimmed by 10 bases and 3 bases, with 16 bases remaining between them. The CDR3 DNA is TGTGCCACCCGAAGGAAAGGGGGCTACGAGCAGTACTTC. Its protein is CATRRKGGYEQYF.

This clonotype showed up just a few times. For the CDR3, the DNA is TGTGCCACCAGTGATCAGACGAAGGGGGCTGGAGAGACCCAGTACTTC. This encodes CATSDQTKGAGETQYF. The gene calls are TRBV24-1 and TRBJ2-5, with 7 bases identical to TRBD1. Germline trimming cut 3 bases from V and 4 bases from J; bases unmatched to any gene: 10. This CDR3 comprises 16 residues. CDR1 KGHDR and CDR2 SFDVKD come from the germline V gene.

The DNA for the CDR3 is TGTGCCAGCAGCCAACGGGCCGCAGGCCACACTGAAGCTTTCTTT. It encodes CASSQRAAGHTEAFF. The J gene is TRBJ1-1, the V gene TRBV7-2; D gene unclear. CDR1 is SGHTA and CDR2 is FQGNSA in the germline V gene. V was trimmed by 5 bases and J by 3 bases, leaving 16 bases between them. The CDR3 runs 15 residues.

The gene calls are TRBV4-2 and TRBJ1-5, with 9 nucleotides matching TRBD1. The CDR3 sequence is 16 residues long. Trimming at V came to 0 bases and at J to 5 bases, leaving 5 bases not matched to a gene. CDR1 is LGHNA and CDR2 is YNFKEQ in the germline V gene. The CDR3, as DNA: TGTGCCAGCAGCCAAGATTGGGACAGGGTGGATCAGCCCCAGCATTTT. It encodes CASSQDWDRVDQPQHF.

This rearrangement joins TRBV9 to TRBJ2-5; D gene ambiguous. Germline assignment: CDR1 SGDLS and CDR2 YYNGEE. The ends were cut back, 3 bases at V and 10 bases at J, with 16 bases in the middle. The CDR3 consists of 13 residues. CDR3 sequence reads: CASSGSSDYGQYF. The CDR3 nucleotides read TGTGCCAGCAGCGGATCGAGCGATTACGGCCAGTACTTC.

There are a few counts of this clonotype. CDR3 in amino acids: CASTGEEETQYF. The DNA of the CDR3 is TGTGCCAGCACCGGAGAGGAGGAGACCCAGTACTTC. V gene TRBV2 combines with J gene TRBJ2-4; D is ambiguous. The end of the DNA is better explained by TRBJ2-5, so the J call may be wrong. This CDR3 has 12 amino acids. The germline V gene has CDR1 SNHLY and CDR2 FYNNEI.